In its sample, the clone carrying this TCR beta chain was seen many times. Its antigen is as yet unknown. One end of the junction is discordant with germline, which a read error may explain. These data originate in a study of T cell repertoires in cytomegalovirus infection. Overall study context: Both CMV infection and a matching HLA type were indicated by public TCR beta signatures. General study findings and limits: In two of eight donors, the top clonotype was HLA-C-restricted CMV-specific. Carriage of CMV together with the relevant HLA was identifiable through cumulative public TCR beta family frequency.

TCRdb processed the reads anew with MiXCR; each CDR3 protein has one entry. This table holds almost 500,000 distinct CDR3 sequences, roughly 12% found once. Germline CDR1 reads MDHEN; CDR2 reads SYDVKM. The CDR3 runs 14 residues. The clonotype originates from a human donor in good health (CMV status not recorded). Some clones in this sample may be carry-over from other donors' samples. The rearrangement links TRBV28 to TRBJ2-1, with 12 bases aligning to TRBD2. Input material: PBMCs. The CDR3 DNA is TGTGCCAGCGCGCCTCCCCTCCGACGACTAGCGGGAGTGTTC. Translated: CASAPPLRRLAGVF.